Given below is one T cell receptor (beta chain) in context. These data are taken from a study of immune evolution from preneoplasia to lung adenocarcinoma. CDR1 and CDR2 from the germline V gene are MNHEY and SVGAGI. Trimming took off 6 bases at V and 0 bases at J, with 12 bases between the two ends. The CDR3 totals 15 residues. Sequenced by immunoSEQ multiplex PCR; TCRdb stores in-frame clones only, minus some. The sample contains around 4,000 clones, around 82% of which appear only once. This clonotype originated in a donor aged 70 or older with lung adenocarcinoma. The sample was FFPE adjacent normal lung tissue. The chain carries TRBV6-5 and TRBJ2-1; a possible D gene is TRBD2 (5 bases). The CDR3 sequence is CASRRDYDSYNEQFF. CDR3 DNA: TGTGCCAGCAGGCGCGACTACGACTCCTACAATGAGCAGTTCTTC.